What follows are 18 T cell receptor beta chains derived from one specimen sequenced in a study of cytomegalovirus exposure and HLA in healthy donors. PCR involved 60 Vbeta and 13 Jbeta primers. Using immunoSEQ multiplex PCR, the repertoire was profiled, and TCRdb retains in-frame clones only, with some absent. The sample holds roughly 150,000 clones; roughly 75% are singletons and the top ten take 2% to 3%. The material sequenced was PBMCs. The source of these receptors is a female donor in good health and CMV-seronegative.

This chain connects TRBV4-3 to TRBJ2-2; D may be TRBD1 (6 bases). The CDR3 has 15 residues. Trimming pared 1 base from V and 2 bases from J, leaving 8 bases between. Germline V lookup: CDR1 LGHNA, CDR2 YSLEER. CDR3 in DNA: TGCGCCAGCAGCCAAGTCAGGGGAAACACCGGGGAGCTGTTTTTT. This sequence encodes CASSQVRGNTGELFF.

The gene calls are TRBV27 and TRBJ2-7, with 7 bases matching TRBD2. CDR3 length equals 14 residues. The V segment lost 3 bases and the J segment 4 bases; nucleotides outside the gene matches: 6. The germline V gene encodes CDR1 MNHEY and CDR2 SMNVEV (reference sequence). The CDR3 DNA sequence: TGTGCCAGCAGTTTCAGGACGGGGGGATACGAGCAGTACTTC. Encoded protein: CASSFRTGGYEQYF.

This chain links TRBV4-2 with TRBJ1-2; 8 bases are shared with TRBD1. Germline CDR1 and CDR2: LGHNA and YNFKEQ. Unmatched junction bases numbered 23, after V lost 4 bases and J lost 7 bases. This CDR3 has 19 residues. CDR3 amino acids: CASSRHRRTGSEEGIGYTF. DNA of the CDR3: TGTGCCAGCAGCCGACACCGACGGACAGGGTCGGAAGAGGGAATTGGCTACACCTTC.

The genes are TRBV28 and TRBJ2-2; 9 bases are a match to TRBD1. Looked up from germline, CDR1 is MDHEN and CDR2 is SYDVKM. Trimming removed 5 bases from V and 3 bases from J; junction bases left unmatched: 7. CDR3 length equals 16 residues. The CDR3 DNA reads TGTGCCAGCAGTACAAGAGGGACAGGGTACACCGGGGAGCTGTTTTTT. Protein: CASSTRGTGYTGELFF. The full variable domain, in which reference TRBV28 and TRBJ2-2 provide the parts outside the CDR3, is DVKVTQSSRYLVKRTGEKVFLECVQDMDHENMFWYRQDPGLGLRLIYFSYDVKMKEKGDIPEGYSVSREKKERFSLILESASTNQTSMYLCASSTRGTGYTGELFFGEGSRLTVL.

The chain has TRBV4-3 and TRBJ2-5; no reliable D call. The germline gives CDR1 LGHNA, CDR2 YSLEER. The CDR3 totals 17 residues. V was trimmed by 0 bases and J by 5 bases, leaving 19 bases between them. CDR3 sequence (DNA): TGCGCCAGCAGCCAAGAAATTCCAGGCGTCTCCGGTGAGACCCAGTACTTC. Its protein is CASSQEIPGVSGETQYF.

The chain has TRBV28 and TRBJ2-3; 9 positions match TRBD2. J was trimmed by 2 bases and V by 3 bases; bases with no gene match: 21. The CDR3 is 21 amino acids. The germline CDR1 and CDR2 sequences are MDHEN and SYDVKM. The CDR3 region is CASSFGLQLREGRIPTDTQYF. CDR3 sequence (DNA): TGTGCCAGCAGTTTTGGGCTCCAGTTGCGGGAGGGCCGGATTCCCACAGATACGCAGTATTTT.

The chain carries TRBV19 and TRBJ2-3; 7 bases are a match to TRBD2. Germline assignment: CDR1 LNHDA and CDR2 SQIVND (reference sequence). The CDR3 runs 17 residues. V lost 3 bases to trimming and J lost 0 bases; unmatched junction nucleotides: 9. The CDR3 nucleotides are TGTGCCAGTAGTATCGTGGCTAGCGGCCAAAGCACAGATACGCAGTATTTT. Protein sequence: CASSIVASGQSTDTQYF.

The chain carries TRBV19 and TRBJ1-5; 7 bases fit TRBD1. CDR1 LNHDA and CDR2 SQIVND come from the germline V gene (reference sequence). Germline trimming cut 6 bases from V and 0 bases from J; bases unmatched to any gene: 11. The CDR3 extends over 17 amino acids. The CDR3 DNA follows: TGTGCCAGTAGCCTTTTGACAGGGTTGGTTAGCAATCAGCCCCAGCATTTT. Residues: CASSLLTGLVSNQPQHF.

This clone was observed a few times. The chain combines TRBV9 with TRBJ2-7, with TRBD2 matching 8 bases. CDR1 SGDLS and CDR2 YYNGEE come from the germline V gene. The CDR3 consists of 15 residues. Trimming removed 0 bases from V and 2 bases from J; junction bases left unmatched: 4. The CDR3 region has the DNA TGTGCCAGCAGCGTAGGGGTTAGCGGGGCCTACGAGCAGTACTTC. It specifies CASSVGVSGAYEQYF.

A single count supports this clone. This rearrangement joins TRBV6-6 to TRBJ1-1; D unclear. The V gene's germline CDR1 is MNHNY and CDR2 SVGAGI (reference sequence). V was shortened by 3 bases and J by 3 bases, with 17 bases between the two germline ends. The CDR3 extends over 16 amino acids. CDR3 nucleotide sequence: TGTGCCAGCAGTTATATCCCCCTCTTGGTAGACACTGAAGCTTTCTTT. It yields the protein CASSYIPLLVDTEAFF.

This clone has just a few counts. The chain recombines TRBV19 with TRBJ1-5; TRBD1 matches 7 bases. Trimming took 1 base from V and 7 from J; bases not matched to a gene: 7. CDR1 is LNHDA and CDR2 is SQIVND in the germline V gene (reference sequence). The CDR3 sequence is 15 residues long. The CDR3 DNA is TGTGCCAGTAGTATAGGACAGGGACCGGGACAGCCCCAGCATTTT. This translates into CASSIGQGPGQPQHF. The complete variable domain, with remaining parts taken from reference TRBV19 and TRBJ1-5, reads DGGITQSPKYLFRKEGQNVTLSCEQNLNHDAMYWYRQDPGQGLRLIYYSQIVNDFQKGDIAEGYSVSREKKESFPLTVTSAQKNPTAFYLCASSIGQGPGQPQHFGDGTRLSIL.

The J gene is TRBJ1-4, the V gene TRBV9, with D maybe TRBD1 (5 bases). The germline V gene has CDR1 SGDLS and CDR2 YYNGEE. There are 17 residues in the CDR3. V dropped 4 bases and J dropped 3 bases, with 19 bases sitting between them. The CDR3 spells CASSPAAGRTANEKLFF. CDR3 DNA sequence: TGTGCCAGCAGCCCAGCGGCAGGGAGGACGGCTAATGAAAAACTGTTTTTT. The variable domain in full, with the rest retrieved from reference TRBV9 and TRBJ1-4, is DSGVTQTPKHLITATGQRVTLRCSPRSGDLSVYWYQQSLDQGLQFLIQYYNGEERAKGNILERFSAQQFPDLHSELNLSSLELGDSALYFCASSPAAGRTANEKLFFGSGTQLSVL.

The CDR3 region is CASSLSNYNEQFF. CDR3 sequence (DNA): TGTGCCAGCAGCTTAAGCAACTACAATGAGCAGTTCTTC. The chain links TRBV11-2 to TRBJ2-1; D is ambiguous. This CDR3 region has 13 residues. Germline CDR1 reads SGHAT; CDR2 reads FQNNGV. V lost 2 bases and J lost 3, with 5 bases in between.

The chain employs TRBV9 and TRBJ2-6; 8 bases map to TRBD1. CDR1 SGDLS and CDR2 YYNGEE come from the germline V gene. This CDR3 is 23 amino acids long. V gave up 2 bases and J gave up 4 bases; unmatched junction bases: 26. The CDR3 region is CASSVDGRGLFGGYSYGANVLTF. As DNA, the CDR3 is TGTGCCAGCAGCGTCGACGGCAGGGGGCTATTTGGGGGATATTCGTACGGGGCCAACGTCCTGACTTTC.

This chain joins TRBV28 and TRBJ2-2; 8 positions match TRBD1. The V and J ends lost 6 bases and 5 bases, in that order; junction bases with no gene match: 5. The CDR3 length is 14 residues. Germline CDR1 reads MDHEN; CDR2 reads SYDVKM. The CDR3 bases are TGTGCCAGCAGCAGACAGGGGTGGACCGGGGAGCTGTTTTTT. The encoded protein is CASSRQGWTGELFF.

The V and J genes are TRBV6-5 and TRBJ2-5; tentative D call: TRBD1 (6 bases). The last part of the DNA fits TRBJ2-7 better; the J call may be wrong. Germline lookup yields CDR1 MNHEY and CDR2 SVGAGI. The CDR3 has 16 residues. The CDR3 reads CASSSRSGQSGYEQYF. In nucleotides, the CDR3 is TGTGCCAGCAGTTCGAGGTCGGGACAAAGCGGTTACGAGCAGTACTTC.

The genes are TRBV29-1 and TRBJ1-2, with D perhaps matching TRBD1 (5 bases). V was clipped by 5 bases and J by 0 bases, with 13 bases between them. Germline CDR1 is SQVTM and CDR2 is ANQGSEA. The CDR3 is 14 residues long. This CDR3 reads CSVKEMTANYGYTF. The CDR3 DNA sequence: TGCAGCGTTAAGGAAATGACAGCTAACTATGGCTACACCTTC.

This clone was picked up a small number of times. This sequence joins TRBV11-2 and TRBJ1-2; D is unresolved. This CDR3 spans 14 amino acids. CDR1 SGHAT and CDR2 FQNNGV come from the germline V gene. Trimming cost V 5 bases and J 4 bases, with 14 bases left between them. The CDR3, as DNA: TGTGCCAGCAGCACGGTCAAGGGAGGCTATGGCTACACCTTC. It codes for CASSTVKGGYGYTF.